Listed below are T cell receptor beta chains from one sample, sequenced in a study of control samples from healthy donors and cancer patients. Sequencing used immunoSEQ multiplex PCR; TCRdb keeps in-frame clones, though not all of them. The sample shows about 75,000 clones, approximately 88% of them seen only once. Input material: blood. The source of these receptors is a man between 45 and 60 years old in good health. The conserved cysteine and the conserved F or W are not part of the CDR3 here.

v_call	j_call	cdr3_aa
TRBV10-3	TRBJ1-6	AISVGEIYNSPLH
TRBV19	TRBJ2-7	ASKLGSGISYEQY
TRBV27	TRBJ2-1	ASSSDRGRLLIALNEQF
TRBV19	TRBJ1-2	ASSIDRGQSSGYT
TRBV6-6	TRBJ2-3	ASRARGGSFGDTQY
TRBV19	TRBJ1-1	ASNRGAANTEAF
TRBV5-1	TRBJ2-7	ASSLGWSGAYEQY
TRBV5-6	TRBJ1-4	ASSFHSGGHEKLF
TRBV29-1	TRBJ2-2	SVAGTGETGELF
TRBV7-2	TRBJ2-3	ASRFRGTDTQY
TRBV7-2	TRBJ1-1	ASTPPGSWTEAF
TRBV4-2	TRBJ2-1	ASSRTSGSNEQF
TRBV12-3/TRBV12-4	TRBJ2-7	ASSLGTGGEQY
TRBV6-1	TRBJ1-1	ASSEAGKARR
TRBV3-1/TRBV3-2	TRBJ2-1	ASSQEPAYFSYNEQF
TRBV3-1/TRBV3-2	TRBJ2-3	ASSQGSGLAAASTDTQY
TRBV19	TRBJ1-2	ASSISTGAHYGYT
TRBV7-2	TRBJ2-7	ASSKEARASYEQY
TRBV3-1/TRBV3-2	TRBJ2-1	ASSQGPQSI
TRBV6-4	TRBJ2-3	ASSASGSTDTQY
TRBV28	TRBJ2-2	ASTAGTSGILPNTGELF
TRBV6-5	TRBJ1-1	ASSRRDRFNTEAF
TRBV14	TRBJ2-1	ASSQDWGRDSYNEQF
TRBV19	TRBJ2-7	ASSISTGANYEQY
TRBV6-5	TRBJ1-6	ASRPRRNSPLH
TRBV11-3	TRBJ2-1	ASSLMGAGNTRGNEQF
TRBV6-5	TRBJ2-1	ASSPMITSYNEQF
TRBV12-3/TRBV12-4	TRBJ2-7	ASSSGQFYEQY
TRBV7-8	TRBJ2-7	ASSLGLAVSYEQY
TRBV7-6	TRBJ2-2	ASSLAGRKDTGELF
TRBV5-6	TRBJ2-1	ASSPGLAGPSYNEQF
TRBV7-2	TRBJ1-1	ASSLNRAPREAF
TRBV28	TRBJ2-7	ASRNQGGQGRYEQY
TRBV5-1	TRBJ1-2	ASSLDRGNYGYT
TRBV5-1	TRBJ2-7	ASSLGGQVNEQY
TRBV29-1	TRBJ2-1	SVGWLAGYNEQF
TRBV29-1	TRBJ1-2	SDEGLSFGYT
TRBV2	TRBJ1-2	ARTSDRGLGGYT
TRBV28	TRBJ2-5	ASSPAAGQYQETQY
TRBV6-2/TRBV6-3	TRBJ1-2	ASSHGRTGGGYT
TRBV4-3	TRBJ2-7	ASSQETAGGFGSYEQY
TRBV19	TRBJ2-7	ASSQGREQY
TRBV18	TRBJ1-1	ASSRQNRNTEAF
TRBV14	TRBJ2-2	ASSQDWNTGELF
TRBV3-1/TRBV3-2	TRBJ2-7	ASSQKREGHEQY
TRBV13	TRBJ1-1	ASSLGGGRVGAF
TRBV10-3	TRBJ2-2	AAGVAGTGELF
TRBV5-5	TRBJ2-5	ASSSLAGSAGQTQY
TRBV29-1	TRBJ1-1	SVNRPREGTEAF
TRBV4-1	TRBJ2-7	ASSHPGTSGDYEQY
TRBV7-9	TRBJ1-1	ASSPVGAGGRRTEAF
TRBV24-1	TRBJ1-5	ATSDQRGPQH